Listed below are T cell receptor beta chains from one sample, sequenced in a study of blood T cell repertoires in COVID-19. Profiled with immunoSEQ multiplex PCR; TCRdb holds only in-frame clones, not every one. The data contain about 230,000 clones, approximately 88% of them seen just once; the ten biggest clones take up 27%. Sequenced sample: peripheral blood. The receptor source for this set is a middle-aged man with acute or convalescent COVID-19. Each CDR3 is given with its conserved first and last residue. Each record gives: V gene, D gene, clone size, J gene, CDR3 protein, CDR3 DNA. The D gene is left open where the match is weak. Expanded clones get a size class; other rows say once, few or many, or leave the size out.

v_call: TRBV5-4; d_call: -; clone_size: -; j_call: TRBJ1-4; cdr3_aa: CASSRENEKLFF; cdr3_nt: TGTGCCAGCAGCCGGGAAAATGAAAAACTGTTTTTT
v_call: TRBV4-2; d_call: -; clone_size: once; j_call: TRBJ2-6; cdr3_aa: CASSQDLPPSGANVLTF; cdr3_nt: TGTGCCAGCAGCCAAGATCTCCCCCCCTCTGGGGCCAACGTCCTGACTTTC
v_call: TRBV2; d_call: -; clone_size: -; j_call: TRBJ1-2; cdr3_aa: CASSRSTGTGGYTF; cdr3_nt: TGTGCCAGCAGCAGATCAACAGGTACAGGCGGCTACACCTTC
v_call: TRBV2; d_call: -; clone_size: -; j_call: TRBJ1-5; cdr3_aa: CASSSAGNQPQHF; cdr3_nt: TGTGCCAGCAGTTCCGCGGGCAATCAGCCCCAGCATTTT
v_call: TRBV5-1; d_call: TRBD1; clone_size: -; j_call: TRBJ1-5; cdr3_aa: CASSLTGGPNQPQHF; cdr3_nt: TGCGCCAGCAGCTTGACAGGGGGCCCCAATCAGCCCCAGCATTTT
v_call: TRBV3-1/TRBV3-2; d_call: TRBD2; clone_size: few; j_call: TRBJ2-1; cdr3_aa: CASSHRTSGRVGEQFF; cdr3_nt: TGTGCCAGCAGCCATCGGACTAGCGGGAGGGTTGGTGAGCAGTTCTTC
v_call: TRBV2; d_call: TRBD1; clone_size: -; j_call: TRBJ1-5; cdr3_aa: CASTAGQGGNQPQHF; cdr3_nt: TGTGCCAGCACCGCAGGACAGGGTGGCAATCAGCCCCAGCATTTT
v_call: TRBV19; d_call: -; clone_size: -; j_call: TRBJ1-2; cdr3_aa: CASTDFARGTYGYTF; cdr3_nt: TGTGCCAGTACAGACTTCGCTCGGGGGACCTATGGCTACACCTTC
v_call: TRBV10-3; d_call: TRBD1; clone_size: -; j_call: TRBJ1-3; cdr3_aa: CAITGTGERGNTIYF; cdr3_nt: TGTGCCATCACCGGGACAGGGGAGAGGGGAAACACCATATATTTT
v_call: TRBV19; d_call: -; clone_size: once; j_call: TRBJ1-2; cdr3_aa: CASSTETGPTNYGYTF; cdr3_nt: TGTGCCAGTAGTACGGAGACAGGACCTACTAACTATGGCTACACCTTC
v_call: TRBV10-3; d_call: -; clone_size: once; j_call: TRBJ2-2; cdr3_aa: CAISAGGELFF; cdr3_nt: TGTGCCATCAGTGCGGGGGGGGAGCTGTTTTTT
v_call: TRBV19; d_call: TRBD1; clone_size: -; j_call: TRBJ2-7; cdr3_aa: CASSAQQGALPYEQYF; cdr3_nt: TGTGCCAGTAGTGCCCAACAGGGGGCCCTTCCCTACGAGCAGTACTTC
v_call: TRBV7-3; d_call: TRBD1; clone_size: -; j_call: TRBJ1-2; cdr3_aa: CASSPQGGDYGYTF; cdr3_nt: TGTGCCAGCAGCCCCCAGGGGGGCGACTATGGCTACACCTTC
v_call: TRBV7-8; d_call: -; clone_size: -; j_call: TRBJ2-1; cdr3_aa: CASSSLPIGYNEQFF; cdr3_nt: TGTGCCAGCAGCTCACTACCTATTGGCTACAATGAGCAGTTCTTC
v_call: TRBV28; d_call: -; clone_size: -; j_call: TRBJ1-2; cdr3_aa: CASSPPSHPSGYTF; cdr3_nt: TGTGCCAGCAGCCCCCCTTCCCACCCGAGTGGCTACACCTTC
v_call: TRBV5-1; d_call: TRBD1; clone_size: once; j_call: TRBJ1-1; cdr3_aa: CASSLEGAVTEAFF; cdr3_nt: TGCGCCAGCAGCTTGGAGGGGGCGGTCACTGAAGCTTTCTTT
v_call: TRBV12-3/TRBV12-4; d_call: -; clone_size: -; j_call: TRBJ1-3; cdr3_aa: CASIQGTGNTIYF; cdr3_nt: TGTGCCAGCATCCAAGGGACAGGAAACACCATATATTTT